This T cell receptor (beta chain) comes out of a study of blood T cell repertoires in COVID-19. About the study: T cells, B-cell-depleted T cells, or PBMCs supplied cDNA or gDNA.

Seattle cases were enrolled at active infection and followed longitudinally. Original analysis: The assay estimated nucleated cells by amplifying reference gene primers. The table came from immunoSEQ multiplex PCR; TCRdb's copy has only in-frame clones and leaves some out. The V and J calls and the clone size are those of that table, but D and trimming were determined from the DNA. The data contain about 240,000 clones, around 83% of them seen just once; the ten biggest clones take up roughly 10%. Trimming took 0 bases from V and 6 from J, leaving 8 bases between them. CDR1 and CDR2 (germline): MNHEY, SVGAGI. The CDR3 is 13 amino acids.

The TCR was taken from a woman in her forties or fifties with COVID-19, enrolled during active disease. The sample was peripheral blood. This chain links TRBV6-5 with TRBJ1-2; possible D gene TRBD1, 6 bases. CDR3: CASSYSGQDGYTF. As DNA, the CDR3 is TGTGCCAGCAGTTACTCGGGACAAGATGGCTACACCTTC.